This passage covers 24 T cell receptor beta chains from one sample sequenced in a study of shared clonotypes between healthy human individuals. TCRdb's copy holds only in-frame clones and misses some; the assay was immunoSEQ multiplex PCR. Of more than 2,000,000 clones detected, more than 80% appear once; the ten largest clones hold approximately 0.4%. The sample consisted of naive CD4+ T cells from PBMCs. Subset: CD45RA+ positively selected. The receptors were sampled from a man in his late teens or twenties in good health. Some clones in this sample may be carry-over from other donors' samples.

The chain uses TRBV6-5 and TRBJ1-6, with D possibly matching TRBD1 (6 bases). Per the germline V gene, CDR1 is MNHEY and CDR2 is SVGAGI. The CDR3 runs 14 residues. Trimming shortened V by 6 bases and J by 9 bases, and 15 bases separated the two germline ends. The CDR3: CASSLDRSGSPLHF. The CDR3 DNA sequence: TGTGCCAGCAGCCTTGACAGGAGTGGTTCACCCCTCCACTTT.

V usage is TRBV19 and J usage is TRBJ1-1; maybe TRBD1 (6 bases). Deletions cut 4 bases from V and 5 bases from J, with 17 bases between. The length of the CDR3 is 15 residues. Germline values: CDR1 LNHDA, CDR2 SQIVND (reference sequence). The CDR3 DNA is TGTGCCAGTAGTACCCTACACCACAGGGTTACTGAAGCTTTCTTT. Translation gives CASSTLHHRVTEAFF.

The rearrangement uses TRBV11-3 and TRBJ2-3; 7 bases map to TRBD2. Trimming at V came to 4 bases and at J to 6 bases, leaving 7 bases not matched to a gene. The germline V gene encodes CDR1 SGHNT and CDR2 YENEEA. This CDR3 has 14 residues. The CDR3 reads CASSSSWEGDTQYF. The CDR3, as DNA: TGTGCCAGCAGCTCCTCTTGGGAGGGCGATACGCAGTATTTT.

The CDR3 DNA sequence: TGTGCCAGCAGCATCGGGGTGGGTACTGAAGCTTTCTTT. Its translation is CASSIGVGTEAFF. V gene TRBV11-3 combines with J gene TRBJ1-1; D gene ambiguous. V was cut by 5 bases and J by 5 bases, with 12 bases left in between. CDR1 is SGHNT and CDR2 is YENEEA in the germline V gene. The CDR3 runs 13 residues. Combining the CDR3 with reference TRBV11-3 and TRBJ1-1 gives the whole variable domain EAGVVQSPRYKIIEKKQPVAFWCNPISGHNTLYWYLQNLGQGPELLIRYENEEAVDDSQLPKDRFSAERLKGVDSTLKIQPAELGDSAVYLCASSIGVGTEAFFGQGTRLTVV.

V gene TRBV7-2 combines with J gene TRBJ1-1; D perhaps matches TRBD1 (5 bases). The V and J ends lost 3 bases and 1 base respectively, with 9 bases between them. Germline-derived CDR1 and CDR2 are SGHTA and FQGNSA. The CDR3 loop spans 14 amino acids. The DNA for the CDR3 is TGTGCCAGCAGCTTCTTCGGGGGGAACACTGAAGCTTTCTTT. Its translation is CASSFFGGNTEAFF.

This chain connects TRBV6-1 to TRBJ2-6, with D perhaps TRBD1 (5 bases). CDR3 size: 15 residues. Looked up from germline, CDR1 is MNHNS and CDR2 is SASEGT. Between the trimmed V and J ends, which lost 10 bases and 0 bases, there was a span of 13 bases. For the CDR3, the DNA is TGTGCCATCGTTTCGACAGTCTCTGGGGCCAACGTCCTGACTTTC. It codes for CAIVSTVSGANVLTF.

CDR3 residues: CASSPRGDRGTDTQYF. The DNA of the CDR3 is TGTGCCAGCTCACCTCGGGGAGACAGGGGCACAGATACGCAGTATTTT. This rearrangement joins TRBV18 to TRBJ2-3; 7 nucleotides agree with TRBD1. The germline V gene encodes CDR1 KGHSH and CDR2 LQKENI. The V and J ends lost 3 bases and 1 base, in that order; junction bases with no gene match: 7. There are 16 residues in the CDR3.

Only a few counts were recorded for this clone. V is TRBV25-1 and J is TRBJ1-1; D gene unclear. The V and J ends lost 1 base and 7 bases respectively, with 10 bases between them. The CDR3 covers 13 residues. The germline CDR1 and CDR2 sequences are MGHDK and SYGVNS. CDR3 nucleotides: TGTGCCAGCAGTGAATCCGGAAAGTATGAAGCTTTCTTT. It yields the protein CASSESGKYEAFF.

The CDR3 DNA is TGTGCCAGCAGCCAGGGACTAGCGGGGAGGGAGACCCAGTACTTC. It specifies CASSQGLAGRETQYF. The V and J genes are TRBV11-3 and TRBJ2-5; 13 positions agree with TRBD2. With 5 bases clipped from V and 5 bases from J, the junction kept 5 bases outside the gene matches. CDR3 length: 15 residues. Germline loops: CDR1 SGHNT, CDR2 YENEEA.

This sequence joins TRBV28 and TRBJ1-1; 8 bases line up with TRBD1. Germline V gene sequence: CDR1 MDHEN, CDR2 SYDVKM. Trimming at V came to 6 bases and at J to 5 bases, leaving 8 bases not matched to a gene. The CDR3 spans 14 residues. CDR3 coding DNA: TGTGCCAGCAGCCCGGACAGGGCTTATACTGAAGCTTTCTTT. It specifies CASSPDRAYTEAFF.

The V and J genes are TRBV2 and TRBJ2-3; 9 positions agree with TRBD2. Germline V gives CDR1 SNHLY, CDR2 FYNNEI. CDR3 length: 18 amino acids. Trimming cost V 7 bases and J 4 bases; bases outside gene matches: 18. CDR3 sequence: CASTRAGAGGPRADTQYF. CDR3 sequence (DNA): TGTGCCAGCACTCGCGCGGGCGCGGGAGGGCCTCGGGCAGATACGCAGTATTTT.

This rearrangement joins TRBV30 to TRBJ1-1; weak D call: TRBD1 (5 bases). This CDR3 has 13 amino acids. With 4 bases removed from V and 2 bases from J, the gap between germline ends came to 11 bases. CDR1 GTSNPN and CDR2 SVGIG come from the germline V gene (reference sequence). The CDR3 DNA reads TGTGCCTGGAACGTACAGGTAAACACTGAAGCTTTCTTT. This codes for CAWNVQVNTEAFF.

As concerns this clone: This same CDR3 is encoded by further DNA sequences in the sample. The J gene is TRBJ2-3, the V gene TRBV7-3; 15 bases fit TRBD2. With 5 bases clipped from V and 3 bases from J, the junction kept 6 bases outside the gene matches. This CDR3 is 17 amino acids long. CDR1 is SGHTA and CDR2 is FQGTGA in the germline V gene. The chain's CDR3 is CASSPPGLAGGTDTQYF. DNA of the CDR3: TGTGCCAGCAGCCCACCGGGACTAGCGGGAGGAACAGATACGCAGTATTTT. The full variable domain, rest sourced from reference TRBV7-3 and TRBJ2-3, is GAGVSQTPSNKVTEKGKYVELRCDPISGHTALYWYRQSLGQGPEFLIYFQGTGAADDSGLPNDRFFAVRPEGSVSTLKIQRTERGDSAVYLCASSPPGLAGGTDTQYFGPGTRLTVL.

For the CDR3, the DNA is TGTGCCAGCTCACCGCAGGGGGCTACTGGCACAGATACGCAGTATTTT. Amino acids: CASSPQGATGTDTQYF. The genes are TRBV18 and TRBJ2-3; 8 bases agree with TRBD1. The ends lost 3 bases at V and 1 base at J; junction bases unmatched: 6. The CDR3 sequence is 16 residues long. Germline CDR1 is KGHSH and CDR2 is LQKENI.

V gene TRBV11-2 combines with J gene TRBJ2-7; no definite D call. The CDR3 totals 13 residues. Trimming took off 4 bases at V and 4 bases at J, with 11 bases between the two ends. Germline V gene data show CDR1 as SGHAT and CDR2 as FQNNGV. As DNA, the CDR3 is TGTGCCAGCAGCTCCCTCGGGTTGTACGAGCAGTACTTC. It translates to CASSSLGLYEQYF.

The rearrangement uses TRBV19 and TRBJ1-2; D call uncertain. The germline gives CDR1 LNHDA, CDR2 SQIVND (reference sequence). The CDR3 totals 12 residues. Between the trimmed V and J ends, which lost 5 bases and 6 bases, there was a span of 10 bases. The CDR3 DNA is TGTGCCAGTAGTCCGCCGGGGAATGGCTACACCTTC. This sequence encodes CASSPPGNGYTF.

The chain has TRBV5-4 and TRBJ2-5, with D unresolved. This CDR3 is 14 amino acids long. V was clipped by 4 bases and J by 1 base, with 11 bases between them. Germline assignment: CDR1 SGHNT and CDR2 YYREEE (reference sequence). CDR3 sequence (DNA): TGTGCCAGCAGCCGAGCTCAAGTCCAAGAGACCCAGTACTTC. This sequence encodes CASSRAQVQETQYF.

The chain recombines TRBV7-2 with TRBJ2-7, with D tentatively TRBD1 (5 bases). Germline values: CDR1 SGHTA, CDR2 FQGNSA. The germline V and J ends were trimmed by 0 bases and 4 bases, with 13 bases remaining between them. CDR3 length equals 15 residues. The CDR3 bases are TGTGCCAGCAGCTTAGCGGTCCAGGGCTCTTACGAGCAGTACTTC. Encoded protein: CASSLAVQGSYEQYF.

CDR3: CASSLGGTESYEQYF. The CDR3 DNA sequence: TGTGCCAGCAGCTTGGGTGGGACAGAGTCCTACGAGCAGTACTTC. The V gene is TRBV5-4, the J gene TRBJ2-7; 7 positions agree with TRBD1. The germline gives CDR1 SGHNT, CDR2 YYREEE (reference sequence). V shed 0 bases and J 1 base; nucleotides not matched to a gene: 4. This CDR3 comprises 15 residues. Drawing the rest from reference TRBV5-4 and TRBJ2-7, the complete variable domain is ETGVTQSPTHLIKTRGQQVTLRCSSQSGHNTVSWYQQALGQGPQFIFQYYREEENGRGNFPPRFSGLQFPNYSSELNVNALELDDSALYLCASSLGGTESYEQYFGPGTRLTVT.

The chain uses TRBV19 and TRBJ1-5; TRBD1 agrees at 9 bases. The ends lost 8 bases at V and 5 bases at J; junction bases unmatched: 4. Germline V lookup: CDR1 LNHDA, CDR2 SQIVND (reference sequence). The length of the CDR3 is 13 residues. The CDR3: CASGGTGHQPQHF. The CDR3 DNA is TGTGCCAGTGGGGGGACAGGGCATCAGCCCCAGCATTTT.

This sequence joins TRBV5-1 and TRBJ2-1; the D gene is possibly TRBD2 (6 bases). Trimming removed 2 bases from V and 7 bases from J, with 16 bases in between. This CDR3 has 15 amino acids. CDR1 is SGHRS, CDR2 YFSETQ, per germline. CDR3 amino acids: CASSLAGWFPNEQFF. The CDR3 coding sequence is TGCGCCAGCAGCTTAGCGGGTTGGTTCCCGAATGAGCAGTTCTTC.

The V call is TRBV7-2, the J call TRBJ1-2, with 12 bases identical to TRBD1. This CDR3 has 14 residues. V shed 5 bases, J shed 6 bases, and the junction held 4 bases outside the gene matches. The V gene's germline CDR1 is SGHTA and CDR2 FQGNSA. The CDR3 is CASSRRDRGHGYTF. CDR3 nucleotides: TGTGCCAGCAGCCGAAGGGACAGGGGGCATGGCTACACCTTC.

This chain uses TRBV9 with TRBJ1-2; 7 bases fit TRBD1. V was pared by 3 bases and J by 7 bases, with 9 bases of the junction left unmatched. Germline values: CDR1 SGDLS, CDR2 YYNGEE. The CDR3 covers 14 residues. Here the CDR3 DNA reads TGTGCCAGCAGCGCACAAGACAGGGCCAGTGGCTACACCTTC. Encoded protein: CASSAQDRASGYTF.

The CDR3 DNA is TGCGCCAGCAGCCGGCCCGGGACAGCCTCGAACACCGGGGAGCTGTTTTTT. It codes for CASSRPGTASNTGELFF. This chain uses TRBV5-1 with TRBJ2-2, with 7 nucleotides matching TRBD1. The CDR3 extends over 17 amino acids. V shed 4 bases and J 0 bases; nucleotides not matched to a gene: 9. Germline V CDR1 and CDR2: SGHRS, YFSETQ.